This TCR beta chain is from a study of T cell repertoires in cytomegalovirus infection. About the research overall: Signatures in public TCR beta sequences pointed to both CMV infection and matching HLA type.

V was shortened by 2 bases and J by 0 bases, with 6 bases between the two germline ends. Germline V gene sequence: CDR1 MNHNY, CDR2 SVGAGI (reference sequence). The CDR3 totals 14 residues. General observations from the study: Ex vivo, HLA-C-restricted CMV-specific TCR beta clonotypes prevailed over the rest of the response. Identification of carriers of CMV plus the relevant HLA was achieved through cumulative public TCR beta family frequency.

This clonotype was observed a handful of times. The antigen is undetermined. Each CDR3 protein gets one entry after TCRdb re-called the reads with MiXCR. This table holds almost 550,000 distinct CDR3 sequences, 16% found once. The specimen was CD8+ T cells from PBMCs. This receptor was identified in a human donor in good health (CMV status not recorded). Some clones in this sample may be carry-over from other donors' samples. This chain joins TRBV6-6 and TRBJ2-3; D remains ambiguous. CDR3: CASSYPSSTDTQYF. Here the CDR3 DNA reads TGTGCCAGCAGTTACCCCAGCAGCACAGATACGCAGTATTTT.